This TCR beta chain emerged from a study of cytomegalovirus exposure and HLA in healthy donors. The overall study: A subsequent analysis stated that the 90 to 150 validation repertoires were run on the same platform as the approximately 710 first-cohort repertoires.

Remarks on this clone: Its antigen is undetermined.

Whole-study findings and limits: The study listed under 200 cytomegalovirus-associated TCR beta chains.

Assay used: immunoSEQ multiplex PCR; TCRdb lists only in-frame clones, some missing. Counted here are about 200,000 clones, about 81% occurring once; the ten biggest clones make up 0.95% to 1.5%. The trim removed 0 bases at V and 5 bases at J, leaving 8 bases unmatched. The CDR3 contains 16 residues. Germline V lookup: CDR1 SGDLS, CDR2 YYNGEE. Sequences were obtained from PBMCs. V and J are TRBV9 and TRBJ1-5, with 7 bases matching TRBD1. This clonotype was obtained from a woman aged 25-40 years in good health and CMV-seronegative. CDR3 in amino acids: CASSVDGGGAHQPQHF. CDR3 DNA: TGTGCCAGCAGCGTAGATGGAGGGGGCGCCCATCAGCCCCAGCATTTT.